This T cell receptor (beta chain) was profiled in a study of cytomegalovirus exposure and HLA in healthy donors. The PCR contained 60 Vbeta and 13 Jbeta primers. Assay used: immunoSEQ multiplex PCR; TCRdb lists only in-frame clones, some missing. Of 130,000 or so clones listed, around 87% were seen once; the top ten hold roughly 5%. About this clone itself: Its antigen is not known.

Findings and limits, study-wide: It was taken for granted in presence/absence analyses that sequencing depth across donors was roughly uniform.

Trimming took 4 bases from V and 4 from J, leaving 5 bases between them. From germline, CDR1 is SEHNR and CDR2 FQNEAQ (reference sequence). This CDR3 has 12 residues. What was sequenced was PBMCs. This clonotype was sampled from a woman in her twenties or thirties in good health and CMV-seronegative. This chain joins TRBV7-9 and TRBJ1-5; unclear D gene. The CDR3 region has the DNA TGTGCCAGCAGCTATCAAAATCAGCCCCAGCATTTT. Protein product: CASSYQNQPQHF.